This T cell receptor (beta chain) appears in the sequencing data of a study of control samples from healthy donors and cancer patients. V lost 2 bases and J 3 bases, leaving 10 bases between the germline ends. This CDR3 contains 14 residues. CDR1 and CDR2 from the germline V gene are MNHNY and SVGAGI (reference sequence). This clone was detected a few times. Profiling relied on immunoSEQ multiplex PCR, and the TCRdb table lists in-frame clones only, not all of them. The sample holds tens of thousands of clones, about 90% seen once. The specimen sequenced was PBMCs. The V gene is TRBV6-6, the J gene TRBJ1-2; D gene uncertain. The receptor's source is an older woman with lung cancer. CDR3 in DNA: TGTGCCAGCAGTTACGACGGCGTGGACTATGGCTACACCTTC. It translates to CASSYDGVDYGYTF.